The 30 T cell receptor beta chains given below trace back to one sample, sequenced in a study of blood T cell repertoires in COVID-19. Sequenced by immunoSEQ multiplex PCR; TCRdb stores in-frame clones only, minus some. Here the sample spans about 110,000 clones, more than 65% being singletons. Specimen: peripheral blood. Every receptor here comes from a woman of 80 years or more with acute or convalescent COVID-19.

The chain uses TRBV7-6 and TRBJ2-7; maybe TRBD2 (5 bases). CDR3 length: 14 residues. V shed 1 base and J shed 4 bases, with 11 bases lying between them. From germline, CDR1 is SGHVS and CDR2 FNYEAQ. The CDR3 coding sequence is TGTGCCAGCAGCTTAGGAGTCGGGGAATACGAGCAGTACTTC. Translating it yields CASSLGVGEYEQYF.

The chain recombines TRBV30 with TRBJ2-7, with D possibly being TRBD2 (6 bases). With 2 bases removed from V and 10 bases from J, the gap between germline ends came to 12 bases. The CDR3 has 11 residues. Germline V gene data show CDR1 as GTSNPN and CDR2 as SVGIG (reference sequence). The CDR3 coding sequence is TGTGCCTGGAGTCCAACGGGGGAACAGTACTTC. Translation: CAWSPTGEQYF.

This chain joins TRBV6-5 and TRBJ1-1; unclear D gene. Germline CDR1 and CDR2: MNHEY and SVGAGI. Trimming pared 0 bases from V and 3 bases from J, leaving 5 bases between. CDR3 size: 13 residues. The CDR3 region is CASSYSADTEAFF. The CDR3 DNA reads as TGTGCCAGCAGTTACTCGGCAGACACTGAAGCTTTCTTT.

V gene TRBV1 combines with J gene TRBJ2-3; the DNA was not compared with TRBD1, the D call given in the table. TRBV1 is tagged as a pseudogene. The CDR3 runs to 17 residues. The CDR3 DNA reads as TGCACCAGCAGCCAAGGAGGAGTGGGACAGCTGACAGATACGCAGTATTTT. Its protein product is CTSSQGGVGQLTDTQYF.

In this sample, this clone turned up a few times. This chain joins TRBV25-1 and TRBJ2-7; TRBD1 might be the D (6 bases). The CDR3 spans 16 residues. Trimming removed 4 bases at V and 2 bases at J, with 18 bases between. CDR1 and CDR2 (germline): MGHDK, SYGVNS. CDR3 DNA sequence: TGTGCCAGCAGTGGTGACCGGGACAAATTAACCTACGAGCAGTACTTC. It is translated as CASSGDRDKLTYEQYF.

J is TRBJ2-5 and V is TRBV28; D might be TRBD2 (6 bases). Germline-derived CDR1 and CDR2 are MDHEN and SYDVKM. Deletions cut 5 bases from V and 2 bases from J, with 9 bases between. The CDR3 sequence is 13 residues long. CDR3 residues: CASSGAGQETQYF. CDR3 nucleotide sequence: TGTGCCAGCAGTGGGGCGGGACAAGAGACCCAGTACTTC.

The chain combines TRBV30 with TRBJ2-2; D is uncertain. Germline-derived CDR1 and CDR2 are GTSNPN and SVGIG (reference sequence). The V and J ends lost 5 bases and 2 bases respectively, with 9 bases between them. The CDR3 loop spans 13 amino acids. CDR3 nucleotides: TGTGCCTGGGACGAACACAACACCGGGGAGCTGTTTTTT. It yields the protein CAWDEHNTGELFF. Combining the CDR3 with reference TRBV30 and TRBJ2-2 gives the whole variable domain SQTIHQWPATLVQPVGSPLSLECTVEGTSNPNLYWYRQAAGRGLQLLFYSVGIGQISSEVPQNLSASRPQDRQFILSSKKLLLSDSGFYLCAWDEHNTGELFFGEGSRLTVL.

This chain uses TRBV5-1 with TRBJ2-3; D might be TRBD2 (6 bases). V was clipped by 4 bases and J by 4 bases, with 19 bases between them. Per the germline V gene, CDR1 is SGHRS and CDR2 is YFSETQ. This CDR3 region has 16 residues. CDR3 loop: CASSGGLLGDADTQYF. Written as DNA, the CDR3 is TGCGCCAGCAGCGGGGGACTCCTGGGTGATGCAGATACGCAGTATTTT.

The chain carries TRBV5-4 and TRBJ2-1; 9 bases align to TRBD1. With V trimmed by 4 bases and J by 6 bases, 2 bases remained unmatched. The length of the CDR3 is 13 residues. Germline values: CDR1 SGHNT, CDR2 YYREEE (reference sequence). CDR3 amino acids: CASSLDRGNEQFF. The CDR3 DNA reads TGTGCCAGCAGCCTGGACAGGGGCAATGAGCAGTTCTTC.

The V and J genes are TRBV20-1 and TRBJ1-6, with TRBD1 matching 10 bases. Germline V CDR1 and CDR2: DFQATT, SNEGSKA (reference sequence). The CDR3 contains 16 residues. J gave up 7 bases and V 3 bases, and 9 bases lay outside the gene matches. The CDR3 bases are TGCAGTGCTAGTCTGACAGGGGGCCAGGGCAATTCACCCCTCCACTTT. Its protein product is CSASLTGGQGNSPLHF.

The rearrangement joins TRBV5-1 to TRBJ2-1; no reliable D call. Trimming left V 0 bases short and J 5 bases short, with 6 bases between. From germline, CDR1 is SGHRS and CDR2 YFSETQ. This CDR3 is built from 13 residues. Here the CDR3 DNA reads TGCGCCAGCAGCTTGGTACAGAACAATGAGCAGTTCTTC. Its translation is CASSLVQNNEQFF.

This chain links TRBV3-1 (or the pseudogene TRBV3-2) with TRBJ2-1; 7 bases line up with TRBD1. The V segment lost 4 bases and the J segment 8 bases; nucleotides outside the gene matches: 8. CDR3 length: 14 residues. Per the germline V gene, CDR1 is LGHDT and CDR2 is YNNKEL (reference sequence). This CDR3 reads CASSLRQGFDEQFF. CDR3 nucleotides: TGTGCCAGCAGCCTCAGACAGGGCTTCGATGAGCAGTTCTTC.

The chain has TRBV28 and TRBJ1-2; D is uncertain. Per germline, CDR1 MDHEN and CDR2 SYDVKM. V was clipped by 2 bases and J by 8 bases, with 9 bases between them. The length of the CDR3 is 12 residues. The CDR3 coding sequence is TGTGCCAGCAGTTTAGGCCTCGAAGGCTACACCTTC. As protein: CASSLGLEGYTF.

This chain links TRBV6-6 with TRBJ2-3; 8 bases are a match to TRBD2. Germline V gene lookup returns CDR1 MNHNY and CDR2 SVGAGI (reference sequence). This CDR3 comprises 15 residues. J lost 7 bases, V lost 6 bases, and 12 bases had no gene match. The chain's CDR3 is CASSLSGGPPNTQYF. CDR3 sequence (DNA): TGTGCCAGCAGCCTAAGCGGGGGCCCCCCCAATACGCAGTATTTT.

V and J are TRBV30 and TRBJ2-7; no clear D gene. With 0 bases removed from V and 4 bases from J, the gap between germline ends came to 13 bases. The CDR3 has 14 residues. Germline V CDR1 and CDR2: GTSNPN, SVGIG (reference sequence). DNA for the CDR3: TGTGCCTGGAGTGTACATCGGGTACATTACGAGCAGTACTTC. This translates into CAWSVHRVHYEQYF.

The chain has TRBV14 and TRBJ2-7; 8 positions match TRBD2. Trimming took 4 bases from V and 3 from J; bases not matched to a gene: 8. This CDR3 has 15 residues. Germline CDR1 SGHDN, CDR2 FVKESK. CDR3 region: CASSPIAGLGYEQYF. The CDR3, as DNA: TGTGCCAGCAGCCCTATAGCGGGACTAGGCTACGAGCAGTACTTC.

This rearrangement joins TRBV10-3 to TRBJ2-1, with TRBD2 matching 9 bases. This CDR3 region has 15 residues. The J segment lost 7 bases and the V segment lost 2 bases, leaving 6 bases of the junction unmatched. Germline values: CDR1 ENHRY, CDR2 SYGVKD. The CDR3 region has the DNA TGTGCCATCAGTGAGCCGAGCGGGGGGTTAAATGAGCAGTTCTTC. Translating it yields CAISEPSGGLNEQFF.

The V gene is TRBV29-1, the J gene TRBJ2-3, with 8 nucleotides matching TRBD2. The CDR3 covers 15 residues. Germline V gene lookup returns CDR1 SQVTM and CDR2 ANQGSEA. V dropped 4 bases and J dropped 2; count of bases not matched to a gene: 8. CDR3 sequence reads: CSVALSGAYTDTQYF. In DNA form, the CDR3 reads TGCAGCGTTGCACTTAGCGGGGCGTACACAGATACGCAGTATTTT.

The chain uses TRBV2 and TRBJ2-2; tentative D call: TRBD1 (5 bases). V was pared by 4 bases and J by 1 base, with 13 bases between. The CDR3 runs to 16 residues. Germline CDR1 is SNHLY and CDR2 is FYNNEI. The CDR3 protein is CASSVQGLMNTGELFF. Written as DNA, the CDR3 is TGTGCCAGCAGTGTCCAGGGCCTAATGAACACCGGGGAGCTGTTTTTT.

The table lists this clone with a few counts. The rearrangement links TRBV10-3 to TRBJ2-1, with 14 bases matching TRBD2. J gave up 4 bases and V 3 bases, and 2 bases lay outside the gene matches. This CDR3 contains 16 residues. Germline CDR1 ENHRY, CDR2 SYGVKD. The CDR3 sequence: CAISERTSGGYNEQFF. CDR3 coding DNA: TGTGCCATCAGTGAACGGACTAGCGGGGGGTACAATGAGCAGTTCTTC.

The chain couples TRBV28 to TRBJ1-2, with D possibly being TRBD1 (5 bases). The CDR3 has 14 residues. V was cut by 7 bases and J by 4 bases, with 16 bases left in between. The germline CDR1 and CDR2 sequences are MDHEN and SYDVKM. CDR3 nucleotide sequence: TGTGCCAGCAAGCCCCGCGGGGGTTCCTATGGCTACACCTTC. This translates into CASKPRGGSYGYTF.

This chain joins TRBV10-2 and TRBJ2-2; 8 nucleotides line up with TRBD1. The CDR3 has 12 residues. J was trimmed by 8 bases and V by 11 bases; bases with no gene match: 7. The germline CDR1 and CDR2 sequences are WSHSY and SAAADI. CDR3 in DNA: TGCGCCGGGGCGGACAGGGTAGGGGAGCTGTTTTTT. This sequence encodes CAGADRVGELFF.

V gene TRBV29-1 combines with J gene TRBJ1-2; no clear D. Trimming shortened V by 5 bases and J by 6 bases, and 10 bases separated the two germline ends. The germline CDR1 and CDR2 sequences are SQVTM and ANQGSEA. The CDR3 is 11 residues long. CDR3 protein: CSVRAGDGYTF. For the CDR3, the DNA is TGCAGCGTTAGAGCCGGAGATGGCTACACCTTC. The variable domain in full, completed from reference TRBV29-1 and TRBJ1-2, reads SAVISQKPSRDICQRGTSLTIQCQVDSQVTMMFWYRQQPGQSLTLIATANQGSEATYESGFVIDKFPISRPNLTFSTLTVSNMSPEDSSIYLCSVRAGDGYTFGSGTRLTVV.

This clone was seen many times. The chain has TRBV7-8 and TRBJ2-1; the match to TRBD2 covers 9 bases. Germline V gives CDR1 SGHVS, CDR2 FQNEAQ. The CDR3 covers 15 residues. V lost 1 base and J lost 5; bases outside the gene matches: 3. This CDR3 reads CASSLGAGGNNEQFF. The CDR3 DNA reads TGTGCCAGCAGCTTAGGCGCGGGGGGGAACAATGAGCAGTTCTTC. The full variable domain, with the rest looked up from reference TRBV7-8 and TRBJ2-1, is GAGVSQSPRYKVAKRGQDVALRCDPISGHVSLFWYQQALGQGPEFLTYFQNEAQLDKSGLPSDRFFAERPEGSVSTLKIQRTQQEDSAVYLCASSLGAGGNNEQFFGPGTRLTVL.

The chain employs TRBV3-1 (or the pseudogene TRBV3-2) and TRBJ2-5; 9 bases are shared with TRBD2. V was clipped by 4 bases and J by 1 base; unmatched bases: 7. Per germline, CDR1 LGHDT and CDR2 YNNKEL (reference sequence). The CDR3 extends over 16 amino acids. The CDR3 region is CASSPVSTSGQETQYF. The CDR3 DNA follows: TGTGCCAGCAGCCCTGTATCGACTAGCGGCCAAGAGACCCAGTACTTC.

This chain uses TRBV12-3 or TRBV12-4 with TRBJ1-2; no clear D. V was shortened by 2 bases and J by 7 bases, with 8 bases between the two germline ends. The CDR3 runs 12 residues. CDR3 in amino acids: CASSLYEGGYTF. The CDR3 bases are TGTGCCAGCAGTTTATATGAGGGTGGCTACACCTTC.

The chain is built from TRBV6-5 and TRBJ1-1, with 8 positions matching TRBD1. The V and J ends lost 4 bases and 1 base, in that order; junction bases with no gene match: 8. This CDR3 is 16 amino acids long. Looked up from germline, CDR1 is MNHEY and CDR2 is SVGAGI. The CDR3, as DNA: TGTGCCAGCAGTTTAGATTGGACAGGGTGGAACACTGAAGCTTTCTTT. Amino acid sequence: CASSLDWTGWNTEAFF.

The gene calls are TRBV5-1 and TRBJ2-1; TRBD1 matches at 7 bases. The V segment lost 0 bases and the J segment 6 bases; nucleotides outside the gene matches: 0. The germline CDR1 and CDR2 sequences are SGHRS and YFSETQ. The CDR3 runs 13 residues. CDR3 loop: CASSLGQGNEQFF. The CDR3 coding sequence is TGCGCCAGCAGCTTGGGACAGGGCAATGAGCAGTTCTTC.

This clone showed up many times. The chain links TRBV27 to TRBJ1-1; D gene unclear. Deletions cut 4 bases from V and 0 bases from J, with 6 bases between. Germline CDR1 reads MNHEY; CDR2 reads SMNVEV (reference sequence). The CDR3 is 13 residues long. The CDR3 DNA reads TGTGCCAGCAGTTCTTCTCTGAACACTGAAGCTTTCTTT. Residues: CASSSSLNTEAFF.

The rearrangement joins TRBV19 to TRBJ1-5; unclear D gene. Trimming stripped 1 base from V and 3 bases from J, with 7 bases between. This CDR3 has 14 amino acids. Germline loops: CDR1 LNHDA, CDR2 SQIVND (reference sequence). The CDR3: CASSIAQVNQPQHF. In DNA form, the CDR3 reads TGTGCCAGTAGTATAGCTCAGGTCAATCAGCCCCAGCATTTT.